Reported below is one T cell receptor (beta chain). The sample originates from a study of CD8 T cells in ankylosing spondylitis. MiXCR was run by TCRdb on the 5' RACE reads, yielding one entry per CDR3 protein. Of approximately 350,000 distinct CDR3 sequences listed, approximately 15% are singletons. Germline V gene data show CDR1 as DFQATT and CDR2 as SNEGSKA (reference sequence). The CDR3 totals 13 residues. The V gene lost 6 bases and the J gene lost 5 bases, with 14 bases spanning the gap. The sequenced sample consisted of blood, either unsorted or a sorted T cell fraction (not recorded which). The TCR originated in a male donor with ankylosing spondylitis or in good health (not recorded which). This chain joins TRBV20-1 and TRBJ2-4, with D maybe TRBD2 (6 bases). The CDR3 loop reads CSAFPTGENIQYF. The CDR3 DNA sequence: TGCAGTGCGTTCCCGACGGGGGAAAACATTCAGTACTTC.